This T cell receptor (beta chain) was identified in a study of chemoradiotherapy in HPV16-positive cancers. Assay: immunoSEQ multiplex PCR; the TCRdb copy retains only in-frame clones and omits some. The data hold around 6,500 clones, with 65% to 80% observed a single time. The V end lost 4 bases, the J end lost 2 bases, and 11 bases lay between the germline ends. There are 14 residues in the CDR3. Germline CDR1 is SGHDN and CDR2 is FVKESK. The TCR originated in a human donor with HPV-associated anogenital cancer. The material sequenced was tumor tissue, taken from a patient who underwent chemoradiotherapy. The V and J genes are TRBV14 and TRBJ1-1; D might be TRBD1 (6 bases). The CDR3 DNA reads as TGTGCCAGCAGCCCCAGGGGTCTCAACACTGAAGCTTTCTTT. This translates into CASSPRGLNTEAFF.